The 5 T cell receptor beta chains reported below all come from one sample, sequenced in a study of identifying expanded T cells in peripheral blood. Only in-frame clones appear in the TCRdb table, and some are missing; sequencing was by immunoSEQ multiplex PCR. Of about 100,000 clones listed, over 80% are singletons. Material: blood. Receptors originate from a person aged 18 to 69 in good health.

The chain links TRBV6-1 to TRBJ1-1, with D unresolved. Per the germline V gene, CDR1 is MNHNS and CDR2 is SASEGT. The CDR3 extends over 20 amino acids. V lost 1 base and J lost 4, with 28 bases in between. CDR3 bases: TGTGCCAGCAGTGAAGTTTTACTAGGCGGATCTGGGTCGTCGGGCACTGAAGCTTTCTTT. Protein sequence: CASSEVLLGGSGSSGTEAFF.

This chain uses TRBV7-9 with TRBJ1-1; TRBD1 matches 7 bases. With V trimmed by 5 bases and J by 3 bases, 9 bases remained unmatched. There are 15 residues in the CDR3. The germline gives CDR1 SEHNR, CDR2 FQNEAQ (reference sequence). The CDR3 nucleotides read TGTGCCAGCAGCCACCAGAGAACAGGGGACACTGAAGCTTTCTTT. Its protein product is CASSHQRTGDTEAFF.

For this clone: Lacking the conserved final phenylalanine or tryptophan, this CDR3 likely reflects a read error. The limits of the CDR3 on the DNA are not certain, so only TCRdb's listed CDR3 is given. V is TRBV5-6 and J is TRBJ1-1; the table's D call of TRBD1 was not tested on the DNA. The germline gives CDR1 SGHDT, CDR2 YYEEEE. The CDR3 is 16 amino acids in total, end residues counted. The CDR3 region is CASSWTYSLGDRDLLV.

The rearrangement joins TRBV7-3 to TRBJ2-2, with TRBD2 as a possible D gene (6 bases). Germline V gives CDR1 SGHTA, CDR2 FQGTGA. There are 15 residues in the CDR3. V was cut by 5 bases and J by 2 bases, with 12 bases left in between. The CDR3 region has the DNA TGTGCCAGCAGCCCCGGCGGGGCTAACACCGGGGAGCTGTTTTTT. Protein sequence: CASSPGGANTGELFF. The full variable domain, in which reference TRBV7-3 and TRBJ2-2 provide the parts outside the CDR3, is GAGVSQTPSNKVTEKGKYVELRCDPISGHTALYWYRQSLGQGPEFLIYFQGTGAADDSGLPNDRFFAVRPEGSVSTLKIQRTERGDSAVYLCASSPGGANTGELFFGEGSRLTVL.

The chain is built from TRBV7-9 and TRBJ1-6; the D is unclear. CDR3 length equals 12 residues. V was cut by 4 bases and J by 2 bases, with 0 bases left in between. The V gene's germline CDR1 is SEHNR and CDR2 FQNEAQ (reference sequence). DNA for the CDR3: TGTGCCAGCAGCTCCTATAATTCACCCCTCCACTTT. As protein: CASSSYNSPLHF. Complete variable domain (other parts from reference TRBV7-9 and TRBJ1-6): DTGVSQNPRHKITKRGQNVTFRCDPISEHNRLYWYRQTLGQGPEFLTYFQNEAQLEKSRLLSDRFSAERPKGSFSTLEIQRTEQGDSAMYLCASSSYNSPLHFGNGTRLTVT.